This TCR beta chain was observed in a study of T cell responses to AZD1222 COVID-19 vaccine. Whole-study findings and limits: Clonal diversity may have been underestimated, and the donors were mostly white British, with more females than males.

The CDR3 extends over 13 amino acids. V lost 2 bases and J 7 bases, leaving 11 bases between the germline ends. As regards this clone: The antigen is not known.

Only in-frame clones appear in the TCRdb table, and some are missing; sequencing was by immunoSEQ multiplex PCR. The table has about 150,000 clones, 80% to 90% seen once. The source material was peripheral blood, sampled on day 0 of AZD1222 vaccination. The chain has TRBV12-3 or TRBV12-4 and TRBJ1-2; weak D call: TRBD1 (5 bases). This TCR was recovered from an adult in good health. Written as DNA, the CDR3 is TGTGCCAGCAGTTTATGGGGCAGGGCTGGCTACACCTTC. As protein: CASSLWGRAGYTF.